Following are 17 T cell receptor beta chains from one sample sequenced in a study of T cell responses to AZD1222 COVID-19 vaccine. Here immunoSEQ multiplex PCR was the method, and the copy in TCRdb shows in-frame clones only, minus some. The data hold around 180,000 clones, with around 91% observed a single time. The material sequenced was peripheral blood, taken on day 0 of AZD1222 vaccination. The origin of the receptors is an adult in good health.

This sequence joins TRBV15 and TRBJ1-2; the D is unclear. The CDR3 runs to 15 residues. Per the germline V gene, CDR1 is LNHNV and CDR2 is YYDKDF (reference sequence). V was shortened by 0 bases and J by 4 bases, with 12 bases between the two germline ends. The chain's CDR3 is CATSRDNTVLYGYTF. CDR3 coding DNA: TGTGCCACCAGCAGAGATAACACAGTCCTCTATGGCTACACCTTC.

The CDR3 DNA reads TGTGCCTGGAGTGGAGGGACGGCTGGAACCTACGAGCAGTACTTC. Its translation is CAWSGGTAGTYEQYF. This chain connects TRBV30 to TRBJ2-7; D is tentatively TRBD1 or TRBD2 (5 bases each). With 1 base removed from V and 2 bases from J, the gap between germline ends came to 15 bases. Germline V gene lookup returns CDR1 GTSNPN and CDR2 SVGIG (reference sequence). CDR3 length: 15 amino acids.

The rearrangement joins TRBV11-3 to TRBJ2-5; a possible D gene is TRBD2 (6 bases). V lost 4 bases, J lost 1 base, and 10 bases lay in between. The CDR3 has 14 residues. From germline, CDR1 is SGHNT and CDR2 YENEEA. CDR3 residues: CASSSREAQETQYF. The CDR3, as DNA: TGTGCCAGCAGCTCCAGGGAGGCCCAAGAGACCCAGTACTTC.

This sequence joins TRBV5-6 and TRBJ2-7; 9 nucleotides agree with TRBD1. Germline V CDR1 and CDR2: SGHDT, YYEEEE. This CDR3 is 13 amino acids long. Losses at the gene ends were 4 bases for V and 5 bases for J; bases not matched to a gene: 4. The chain's CDR3 is CASSRDRENEQYF. CDR3 DNA: TGTGCCAGCAGCAGGGACAGGGAAAACGAGCAGTACTTC.

V and J are TRBV12-3 or TRBV12-4 and TRBJ2-7; D is ambiguous. V gave up 3 bases and J gave up 7 bases, with 13 bases separating them. This CDR3 spans 13 amino acids. CDR3 DNA: TGTGCCAGCAGTTTTGGGCAGCCTCAGGAGCAGTACTTC. Protein: CASSFGQPQEQYF.

Remarks on this clone: Other DNA variants within this sample encode the same CDR3. The chain is built from TRBV6-1 and TRBJ1-5; D unresolved. The CDR3 runs 15 residues. Germline values: CDR1 MNHNS, CDR2 SASEGT. V lost 1 base, J lost 0 bases, and 7 bases lay in between. CDR3 nucleotides: TGTGCCAGCAGTGAAGTCGGACTTAGCAATCAGCCCCAGCATTTT. It codes for CASSEVGLSNQPQHF.

This sequence joins TRBV27 and TRBJ2-5; tentatively, D is TRBD1 or TRBD2 (5 bases each). The CDR3 runs 14 residues. V was pared by 4 bases and J by 4 bases, with 13 bases between. Germline lookup yields CDR1 MNHEY and CDR2 SMNVEV (reference sequence). The chain's CDR3 is CASSSRGVGETQYF. The CDR3 DNA reads TGTGCCAGCAGTTCGAGGGGAGTCGGAGAGACCCAGTACTTC.

This clone was seen more than once but under ten times. The genes are TRBV11-2 and TRBJ2-3; D not resolved. Germline values: CDR1 SGHAT, CDR2 FQNNGV. The CDR3 consists of 12 residues. Deletions cut 0 bases from V and 10 bases from J, with 8 bases between. CDR3 nucleotides: TGTGCCAGCAGCTTAGATCGGGTGCCGCAGTATTTT. It specifies CASSLDRVPQYF.

This rearrangement joins TRBV11-2 to TRBJ2-1; TRBD1 aligns across 11 bases. Per germline, CDR1 SGHAT and CDR2 FQNNGV. The CDR3 is 18 amino acids. The V segment lost 5 bases and the J segment 8 bases; nucleotides outside the gene matches: 17. The CDR3 region has the DNA TGTGCCAGCAGCCCACACGCCGGCCGGACAGGGGGCATCTATGAGCAGTTCTTC. It encodes CASSPHAGRTGGIYEQFF.

The V call is TRBV6-4, the J call TRBJ2-2, with 7 bases fitting TRBD2. With V trimmed by 0 bases and J by 7 bases, 2 bases remained unmatched. The germline V gene encodes CDR1 MRHNA and CDR2 SNTAGT. The length of the CDR3 is 14 residues. This chain's CDR3 is CASSDSAGVGELFF. The DNA of the CDR3 is TGTGCCAGCAGTGACTCTGCGGGGGTCGGGGAGCTGTTTTTT.

V usage is TRBV3-1 (or the pseudogene TRBV3-2) and J usage is TRBJ2-2, with D uncertain. The CDR3 covers 14 residues. Trimming shortened V by 2 bases and J by 7 bases, and 11 bases separated the two germline ends. Germline V gene lookup returns CDR1 LGHDT and CDR2 YNNKEL (reference sequence). The CDR3 DNA reads TGTGCCAGCAGCCAATACCGTCAAAGCGGGGAGCTGTTTTTT. This translates into CASSQYRQSGELFF.

The chain joins TRBV5-6 to TRBJ2-7; TRBD2 agrees at 12 bases. CDR1 and CDR2 from the germline V gene are SGHDT and YYEEEE. This CDR3 has 16 residues. Trimming took 0 bases from V and 7 from J; bases not matched to a gene: 8. The CDR3 DNA reads as TGTGCCAGCAGCTTGGATGGACTAGCGGGGTCGGCGGAGCAGTACGTC. Its protein product is CASSLDGLAGSAEQYV.

V and J are TRBV2 and TRBJ2-7; 8 bases match TRBD1. Per germline, CDR1 SNHLY and CDR2 FYNNEI. J lost 0 bases, V lost 7 bases, and 5 bases had no gene match. The CDR3 consists of 14 residues. The CDR3 loop is CASTTGGISYEQYV. In DNA form, the CDR3 reads TGTGCCAGCACTACAGGGGGAATCTCCTACGAGCAGTACGTC.

This chain joins TRBV3-1 (or the pseudogene TRBV3-2) and TRBJ2-1; unclear D gene. This CDR3 region has 11 residues. Trimming stripped 6 bases from V and 5 bases from J, with 5 bases between. Germline CDR1 and CDR2: LGHDT and YNNKEL (reference sequence). In DNA, the CDR3 is TGTGCCAGCAGAAGAAACAATGAGCAGTTCTTC. This gives the protein CASRRNNEQFF.

The chain has TRBV10-2 and TRBJ1-2; TRBD1 is a possible D gene (5 bases). Germline values: CDR1 WSHSY, CDR2 SAAADI. CDR3 length: 14 amino acids. Trimming removed 6 bases at V and 4 bases at J, with 15 bases between. The CDR3 bases are TGCGCCAGCAGCCTTGCGGGGGACGGCTATGGCTACACCTTC. Its translation: CASSLAGDGYGYTF.

This sequence joins TRBV3-1 (or the pseudogene TRBV3-2) and TRBJ2-7; D remains ambiguous. Germline CDR1 LGHDT, CDR2 YNNKEL (reference sequence). CDR3 length equals 14 residues. V dropped 5 bases and J dropped 3 bases, with 14 bases sitting between them. CDR3 coding DNA: TGTGCCAGCAGCGCAACCGCCTCAAACTACGAGCAGTACTTC. This gives the protein CASSATASNYEQYF.

This clone was counted only a few times. The V call is TRBV3-1 (or the pseudogene TRBV3-2), the J call TRBJ1-2, with TRBD1 identical over 9 bases. CDR3 length: 17 residues. Trimming removed 0 bases from V and 2 bases from J; junction bases left unmatched: 7. Per germline, CDR1 LGHDT and CDR2 YNNKEL (reference sequence). In DNA form, the CDR3 reads TGTGCCAGCAGCCAAGAAAGTATGGGACAGGGAAACTATGGCTACACCTTC. Translating gives CASSQESMGQGNYGYTF.